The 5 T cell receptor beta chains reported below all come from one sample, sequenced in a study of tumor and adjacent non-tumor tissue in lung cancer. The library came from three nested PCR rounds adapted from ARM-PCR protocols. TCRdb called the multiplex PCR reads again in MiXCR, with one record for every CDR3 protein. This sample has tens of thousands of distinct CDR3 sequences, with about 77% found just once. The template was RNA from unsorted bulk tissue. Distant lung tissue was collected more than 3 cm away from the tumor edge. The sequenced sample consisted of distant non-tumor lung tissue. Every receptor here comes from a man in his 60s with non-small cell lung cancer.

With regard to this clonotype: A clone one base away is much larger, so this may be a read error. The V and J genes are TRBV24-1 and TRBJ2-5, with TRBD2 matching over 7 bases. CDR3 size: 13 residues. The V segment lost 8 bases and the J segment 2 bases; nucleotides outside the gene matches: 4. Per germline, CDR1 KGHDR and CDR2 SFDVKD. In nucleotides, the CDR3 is TGTGCCACCAACCCTAGCGGTCAAGAGACCCAGTACTTC. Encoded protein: CATNPSGQETQYF.

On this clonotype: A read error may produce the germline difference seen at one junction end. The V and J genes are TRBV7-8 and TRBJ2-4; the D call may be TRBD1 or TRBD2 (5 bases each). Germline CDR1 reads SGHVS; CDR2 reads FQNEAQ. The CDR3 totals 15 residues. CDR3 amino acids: CANSWDREFRNIQYF. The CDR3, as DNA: TGTGCCAACAGCTGGGACCGGGAATTCAGAAACATTCAGTACTTC.

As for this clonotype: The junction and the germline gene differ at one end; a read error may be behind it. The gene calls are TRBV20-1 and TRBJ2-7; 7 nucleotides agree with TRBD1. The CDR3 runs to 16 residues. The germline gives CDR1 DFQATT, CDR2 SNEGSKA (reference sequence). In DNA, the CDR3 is TGTAGTGCTACCTCGCTCTGGAACAGGGGTTGGGACGAGCAGTACTTC. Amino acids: CSATSLWNRGWDEQYF.

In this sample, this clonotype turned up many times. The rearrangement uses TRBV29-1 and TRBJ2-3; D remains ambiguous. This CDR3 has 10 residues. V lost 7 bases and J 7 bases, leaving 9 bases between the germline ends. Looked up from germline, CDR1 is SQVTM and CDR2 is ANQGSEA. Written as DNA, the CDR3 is TGCAGCGACATAGTCCATACGCAGTATTTT. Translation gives CSDIVHTQYF.

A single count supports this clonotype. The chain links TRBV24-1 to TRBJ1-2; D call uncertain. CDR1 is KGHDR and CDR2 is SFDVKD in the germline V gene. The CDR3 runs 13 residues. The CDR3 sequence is CETRSGADGGYTF. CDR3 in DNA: TGTGAAACCCGATCCGGAGCGGATGGTGGCTACACCTTC.